The sequence of this T cell receptor beta chain was determined in a study of shared T cell receptors in the human thymus. The germline V gene encodes CDR1 SGHRS and CDR2 YFSETQ. V shed 4 bases and J shed 5 bases, with 18 bases lying between them. The CDR3 is 15 residues long. This clone was seen just once. Assay used: immunoSEQ multiplex PCR; TCRdb lists only in-frame clones, some missing. This sample has roughly 500,000 clones, with approximately 78% found just once. This same sample was also taken into another study, of human thymus T cells. That publication notes: The thymus was resected at corrective cardiac surgery. Seemingly biased V and J gene usage marked thymic and blood repertoires.

The origin of this receptor is a boy less than two years old with a congenital heart defect. The V and J genes are TRBV5-1 and TRBJ2-5; a possible D gene is TRBD1 (7 bases). The sequenced material came from thymocytes. The CDR3 here is CASSTRQGREETQYF. Written as DNA, the CDR3 is TGCGCCAGCAGCACAAGACAGGGTCGGGAGGAGACCCAGTACTTC.